This T cell receptor (beta chain) originates from a study of shared clonotypes between healthy human individuals. Only in-frame clones appear in the TCRdb table, and some are missing; sequencing was by immunoSEQ multiplex PCR. The table has millions of clones, about 95% seen once; the top ten hold more than 0.95%. In the naive CD8 group, cells lacked CD45RO and were positively selected for CCR7, so terminally differentiated effector memory CD45RA+ cells were left out. The germline V gene encodes CDR1 SEHNR and CDR2 FQNEAQ (reference sequence). The V end was cut by 5 bases, the J end by 0 bases, with 19 bases between. The CDR3 length is 17 residues.

The chain recombines TRBV7-9 with TRBJ1-1; TRBD1 might be the D (5 bases). This clonotype originated in a man younger than 35 in good health. The sample consisted of naive CD8+ T cells sorted from blood. In DNA form, the CDR3 reads TGTGCCAGCAGCCCCCGCGTAGGGGAGGACATGAACACTGAAGCTTTCTTT. It codes for CASSPRVGEDMNTEAFF. The complete variable domain, with remaining parts taken from reference TRBV7-9 and TRBJ1-1, reads DTGVSQNPRHKITKRGQNVTFRCDPISEHNRLYWYRQTLGQGPEFLTYFQNEAQLEKSRLLSDRFSAERPKGSFSTLEIQRTEQGDSAMYLCASSPRVGEDMNTEAFFGQGTRLTVV.